Below are 10 T cell receptor beta chains sequenced from a single sample in a study of T cell responses to AZD1222 COVID-19 vaccine. The table came from immunoSEQ multiplex PCR; TCRdb's copy has only in-frame clones and leaves some out. The table records around 110,000 clones, over 75% of them present only once. The sequenced sample was peripheral blood, obtained on day 0 of AZD1222 vaccination. Receptors were obtained from an adult in good health.

V is TRBV3-1 (or the pseudogene TRBV3-2) and J is TRBJ1-2, with 10 bases identical to TRBD1. V gave up 1 base and J gave up 6 bases; unmatched junction bases: 11. This CDR3 is 17 amino acids long. The germline gives CDR1 LGHDT, CDR2 YNNKEL (reference sequence). As DNA, the CDR3 is TGTGCCAGCAGCCAAGTTCTCTCGACAGGGGGCACGGATGGCTACACCTTC. Encoded protein: CASSQVLSTGGTDGYTF.

The chain uses TRBV18 and TRBJ2-7, with 14 nucleotides matching TRBD2. This CDR3 region has 16 residues. Germline V lookup: CDR1 KGHSH, CDR2 LQKENI. Trimming at V came to 5 bases and at J to 6 bases, leaving 9 bases not matched to a gene. The CDR3 nucleotides are TGTGCCAGCTCATCCCGGACTAGCGGGGGGCAGGGCGAGCAGTACTTC. Protein: CASSSRTSGGQGEQYF.

By share of the sample, this clone is medium-sized. This sequence joins TRBV19 and TRBJ2-7, with D tentatively TRBD1 (5 bases). CDR3 length: 14 residues. Per germline, CDR1 LNHDA and CDR2 SQIVND (reference sequence). Trimming removed 5 bases from V and 6 bases from J, with 17 bases in between. CDR3: CASSVYSQGSEQYF. The CDR3 nucleotides read TGTGCCAGTAGTGTCTATTCCCAGGGTTCCGAGCAGTACTTC.

J is TRBJ1-1 and V is TRBV28, with D perhaps matching TRBD1 (5 bases). Between the trimmed V and J ends, which lost 5 bases and 0 bases, there was a span of 19 bases. Germline CDR1 and CDR2: MDHEN and SYDVKM. CDR3 length: 17 amino acids. CDR3 sequence (DNA): TGTGCCAGCAGTGAAGTGGCGGGGGACGGCATGAACACTGAAGCTTTCTTT. Its protein is CASSEVAGDGMNTEAFF.

This sequence joins TRBV6-2 or TRBV6-3 and TRBJ2-1; 7 positions match TRBD1. Germline assignment: CDR1 MNHEY and CDR2 SVGEGT. The CDR3 has 15 residues. V trimming: 2 bases; J trimming: 5 bases; junction bases outside the gene matches: 6. CDR3 region: CASSYLGQTHNEQFF. The CDR3 region has the DNA TGTGCCAGCAGTTACCTGGGACAGACCCACAATGAGCAGTTCTTC.

This chain links TRBV23-1 with TRBJ2-7; D perhaps matches TRBD2 (5 bases). TRBV23-1 is an ORF; its function is uncertain. V gave up 4 bases and J gave up 0 bases, with 13 bases separating them. CDR3 length: 15 residues. This chain's CDR3 is CASSLGGPSSYEQYF. DNA for the CDR3: TGCGCCAGCAGTCTAGGCGGGCCAAGCTCCTACGAGCAGTACTTC.

This chain connects TRBV24-1 to TRBJ2-7; D possibly uses TRBD1 or TRBD2 (5 bases each). Germline values: CDR1 KGHDR, CDR2 SFDVKD. The V and J ends lost 5 bases and 2 bases respectively, with 15 bases between them. The CDR3 has 15 amino acids. CDR3 coding DNA: TGTGCCACCAGTGGCCGGGACCGACCTCCCTACGAGCAGTACTTC. It codes for CATSGRDRPPYEQYF.

This chain joins TRBV6-5 and TRBJ2-1, with TRBD2 identical over 7 bases. Germline CDR1 is MNHEY and CDR2 is SVGAGI. The CDR3 runs 13 residues. V dropped 11 bases and J dropped 9; count of bases not matched to a gene: 13. For the CDR3, the DNA is TGTGCCTGCCGGCTAGCGGAGGTCAGTGAGCAGTTCTTC. It codes for CACRLAEVSEQFF.

The chain links TRBV5-1 to TRBJ2-7, with D possibly matching TRBD2 (6 bases). The CDR3 has 14 amino acids. V was clipped by 4 bases and J by 1 base, with 12 bases between them. The V gene's germline CDR1 is SGHRS and CDR2 YFSETQ. DNA of the CDR3: TGCGCCAGCAGCCTCAGCGGGCTTTCCTACGAGCAGTACTTC. It translates to CASSLSGLSYEQYF.

This clone appeared once. The chain is built from TRBV28 and TRBJ1-2; perhaps TRBD1 as D (5 bases). The CDR3 loop spans 14 amino acids. Germline V gene lookup returns CDR1 MDHEN and CDR2 SYDVKM. Trimming removed 4 bases at V and 5 bases at J, with 14 bases between. CDR3: CASSSPGVIYGYTF. CDR3 nucleotides: TGTGCCAGCAGTTCCCCGGGGGTCATATATGGCTACACCTTC.